The clone carrying this TCR beta chain was recorded a few times. Its antigen remains unknown. The data belong to a study of response to subunit inactivated influenza vaccine. Study-wide findings and caveats: Each seasonal influenza vaccination recruits few new T cells, the authors suggested.

The germline CDR1 and CDR2 sequences are MNHNS and SASEGT. The CDR3 is made up of 16 amino acids. Trimming left V 2 bases short and J 5 bases short, with 13 bases between. TCRdb fed the RT-PCR reads into MiXCR, producing one record per CDR3 protein. The sample contains about 500,000 distinct CDR3 sequences, 13% of which appear only once. The V call is TRBV6-1, the J call TRBJ1-6; D perhaps matches TRBD1 (5 bases). The sequences come from PBMCs from blood, collected more than 35 days after vaccination. The sequence derives from a man aged 45-60 years who received an inactivated influenza vaccine. The CDR3 sequence: CASSEIQGSNNSPLHF. Written as DNA, the CDR3 is TGTGCCAGCAGTGAAATCCAGGGAAGTAATAATTCACCCCTCCACTTT.